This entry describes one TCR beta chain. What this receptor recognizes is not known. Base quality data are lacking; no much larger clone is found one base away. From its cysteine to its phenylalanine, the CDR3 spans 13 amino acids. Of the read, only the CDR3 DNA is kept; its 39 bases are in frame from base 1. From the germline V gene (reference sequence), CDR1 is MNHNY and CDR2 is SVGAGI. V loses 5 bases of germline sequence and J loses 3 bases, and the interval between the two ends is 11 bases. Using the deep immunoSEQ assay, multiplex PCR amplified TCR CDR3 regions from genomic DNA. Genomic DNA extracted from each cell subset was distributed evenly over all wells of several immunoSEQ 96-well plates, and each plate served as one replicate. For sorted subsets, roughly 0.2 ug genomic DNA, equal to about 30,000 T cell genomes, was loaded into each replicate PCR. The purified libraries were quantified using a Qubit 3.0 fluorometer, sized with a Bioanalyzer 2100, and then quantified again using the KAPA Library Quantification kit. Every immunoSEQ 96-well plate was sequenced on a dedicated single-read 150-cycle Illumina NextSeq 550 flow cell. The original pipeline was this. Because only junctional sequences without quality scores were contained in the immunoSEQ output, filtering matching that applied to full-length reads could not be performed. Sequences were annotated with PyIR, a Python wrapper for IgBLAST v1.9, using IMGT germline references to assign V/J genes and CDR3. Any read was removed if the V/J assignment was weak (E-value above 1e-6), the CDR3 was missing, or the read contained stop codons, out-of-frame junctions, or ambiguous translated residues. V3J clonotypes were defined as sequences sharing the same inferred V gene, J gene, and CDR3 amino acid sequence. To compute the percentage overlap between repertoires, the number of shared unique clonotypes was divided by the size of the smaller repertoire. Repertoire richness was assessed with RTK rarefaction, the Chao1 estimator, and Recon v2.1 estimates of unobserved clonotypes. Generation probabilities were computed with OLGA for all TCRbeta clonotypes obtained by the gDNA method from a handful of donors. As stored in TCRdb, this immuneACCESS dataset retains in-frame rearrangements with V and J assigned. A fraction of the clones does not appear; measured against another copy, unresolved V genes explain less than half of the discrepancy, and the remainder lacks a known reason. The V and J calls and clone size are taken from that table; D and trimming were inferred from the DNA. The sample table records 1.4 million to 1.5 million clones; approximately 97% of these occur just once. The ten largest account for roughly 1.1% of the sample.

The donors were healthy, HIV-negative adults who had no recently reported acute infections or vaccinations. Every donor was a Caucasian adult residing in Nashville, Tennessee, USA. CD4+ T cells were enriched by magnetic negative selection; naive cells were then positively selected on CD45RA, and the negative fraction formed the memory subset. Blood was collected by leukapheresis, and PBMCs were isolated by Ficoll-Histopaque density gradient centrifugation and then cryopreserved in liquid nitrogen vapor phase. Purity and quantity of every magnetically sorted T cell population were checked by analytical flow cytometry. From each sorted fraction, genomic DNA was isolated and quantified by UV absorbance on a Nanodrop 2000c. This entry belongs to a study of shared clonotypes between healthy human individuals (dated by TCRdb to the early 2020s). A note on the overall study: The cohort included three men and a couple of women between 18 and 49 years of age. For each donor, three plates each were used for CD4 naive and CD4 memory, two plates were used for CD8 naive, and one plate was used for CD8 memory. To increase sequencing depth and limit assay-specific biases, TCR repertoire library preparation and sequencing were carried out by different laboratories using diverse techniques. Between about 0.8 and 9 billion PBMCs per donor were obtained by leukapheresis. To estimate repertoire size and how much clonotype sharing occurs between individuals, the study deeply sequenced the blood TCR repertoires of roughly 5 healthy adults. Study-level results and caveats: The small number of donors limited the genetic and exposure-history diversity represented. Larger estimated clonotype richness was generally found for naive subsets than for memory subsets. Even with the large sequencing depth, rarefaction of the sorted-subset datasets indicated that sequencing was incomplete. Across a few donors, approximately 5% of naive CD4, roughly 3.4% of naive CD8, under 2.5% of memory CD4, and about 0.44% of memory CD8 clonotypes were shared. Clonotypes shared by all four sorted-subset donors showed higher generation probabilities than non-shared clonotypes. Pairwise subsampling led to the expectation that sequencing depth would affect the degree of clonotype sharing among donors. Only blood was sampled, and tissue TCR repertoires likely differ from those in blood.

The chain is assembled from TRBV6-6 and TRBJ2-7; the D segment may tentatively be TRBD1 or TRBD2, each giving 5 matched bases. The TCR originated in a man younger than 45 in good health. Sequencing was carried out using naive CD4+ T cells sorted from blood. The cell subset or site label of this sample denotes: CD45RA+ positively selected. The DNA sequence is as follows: TGTGCCAGCAGTCGGGACGGGCTCTACGAGCAGTACTTC. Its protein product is CASSRDGLYEQYF.